The 14 T cell receptor beta chains below were found in one sample sequenced in a study of CD8+CD57+ T cells in acquired aplastic anemia. For CDR3 and TCR beta VDJ profiling, genomic DNA was the template used. TCRdb reprocessed the reads with MiXCR, giving one entry per CDR3 protein. The table has about 220,000 distinct CDR3 sequences, roughly 35% seen once; the top ten hold 0.95% to 1.3%. Material: sorted CD4+, CD8+, or CD8+CD57+ T cells (not recorded which) from PBMCs. The receptors were sampled from a human donor in good health, serving as a control.

This clonotype has more than one count but fewer than ten. This rearrangement joins TRBV24-1 to TRBJ2-3; the D gene could be TRBD1 or TRBD2 (5 bases each). Trimming stripped 8 bases from V and 6 bases from J, with 20 bases between. The CDR3 runs to 15 residues. CDR1 KGHDR and CDR2 SFDVKD come from the germline V gene. The CDR3: CATTPGRSGPDTQYF. As DNA, the CDR3 is TGTGCCACCACCCCGGGACGGTCGGGGCCGGATACGCAGTATTTT.

CDR3 sequence (DNA): TGTGCCAGCAGTTACGGGGGGGGGTGTGAAGCTTTCTTT. It is translated as CASSYGGGCEAFF. The rearrangement uses TRBV25-1 and TRBJ1-1, with D perhaps TRBD1 (5 bases). From germline, CDR1 is MGHDK and CDR2 SYGVNS. CDR3 length: 13 amino acids. Trimming stripped 5 bases from V and 7 bases from J, with 14 bases between.

This clonotype showed up just a few times. This chain connects TRBV5-1 to TRBJ2-1; D call uncertain. The V gene's germline CDR1 is SGHRS and CDR2 YFSETQ. The CDR3 is 12 residues long. V was pared by 4 bases and J by 4 bases, with 6 bases between. In DNA form, the CDR3 reads TGCGCCAGCAGCCTATTATACAATGAGCAGTTCTTC. The encoded protein is CASSLLYNEQFF.

This clonotype was observed at least ten times. This chain joins TRBV25-1 and TRBJ2-2; unclear D gene. Germline V gene sequence: CDR1 MGHDK, CDR2 SYGVNS. This CDR3 is built from 17 residues. Trimming left V 7 bases short and J 4 bases short, with 22 bases between. The CDR3 sequence is CASTGAIPSVGTGELFF. The CDR3 DNA reads TGTGCCAGCACTGGCGCGATACCCTCTGTGGGCACCGGGGAGCTGTTTTTT. The full variable domain, rest sourced from reference TRBV25-1 and TRBJ2-2, is EADIYQTPRYLVIGTGKKITLECSQTMGHDKMYWYQQDPGMELHLIHYSYGVNSTEKGDLSSESTVSRIRTEHFPLTLESARPSHTSQYLCASTGAIPSVGTGELFFGEGSRLTVL.

This clonotype appeared a few times. The CDR3 protein is CASSLVTGYNEQFF. CDR3 coding DNA: TGTGCCAGCAGCTTAGTAACAGGGTACAATGAGCAGTTCTTC. The chain couples TRBV7-9 to TRBJ2-1; D may be TRBD1 (6 bases). The ends were cut back, 1 base at V and 4 bases at J, with 8 bases in the middle. The CDR3 runs to 14 residues. Germline CDR1 SEHNR, CDR2 FQNEAQ (reference sequence).

There are a few counts of this clonotype. This chain uses TRBV10-3 with TRBJ2-5, with 11 bases matching TRBD1. V lost 2 bases to trimming and J lost 3 bases; unmatched junction nucleotides: 5. This CDR3 is built from 16 residues. Germline V gene data show CDR1 as ENHRY and CDR2 as SYGVKD. The chain's CDR3 is CAISEAGQGVKETQYF. In DNA form, the CDR3 reads TGTGCCATCAGTGAGGCGGGACAGGGGGTAAAAGAGACCCAGTACTTC.

The sample holds many counts of this clonotype. Written as DNA, the CDR3 is TGTGCCAGTAGTATCCGACAGGGGTATAGAGATACGCAGTATTTT. Translating gives CASSIRQGYRDTQYF. The J gene is TRBJ2-3, the V gene TRBV19; 8 nucleotides line up with TRBD1. The CDR3 has 15 residues. Germline CDR1 and CDR2: LNHDA and SQIVND (reference sequence). J was trimmed by 5 bases and V by 3 bases; bases with no gene match: 7.

This clonotype was seen a handful of times. The chain joins TRBV9 to TRBJ1-2; TRBD1 aligns across 9 bases. The germline V gene has CDR1 SGDLS and CDR2 YYNGEE. The V gene end was trimmed by 2 bases and the J gene end by 1 base; junction bases not matched to a gene: 3. This CDR3 is built from 15 residues. The CDR3 region has the DNA TGTGCCAGCAGCGTGACAGGGGGACTTAACTATGGCTACACCTTC. This encodes CASSVTGGLNYGYTF.

On this clonotype itself: Given a much more abundant clone one base away, this may be a read error. DNA of the CDR3: TGCAGTGCGGGACAGGGGGCCCAGGTTGATTCACCCCTCCACTTT. Its translation: CSAGQGAQVDSPLHF. J is TRBJ1-6 and V is TRBV20-1, with 12 positions matching TRBD1. V gave up 6 bases and J gave up 8 bases; unmatched junction bases: 8. This CDR3 region has 15 residues. From germline, CDR1 is DFQATT and CDR2 SNEGSKA (reference sequence).

This clonotype was detected ten times or more. The chain has TRBV20-1 and TRBJ2-6; no clear D gene. V lost 6 bases to trimming and J lost 0 bases, with 9 bases between them. The CDR3 runs 14 residues. CDR1 is DFQATT and CDR2 is SNEGSKA in the germline V gene (reference sequence). The CDR3 loop is CSAAHSSGANVLTF. DNA of the CDR3: TGCAGTGCAGCACACAGCTCTGGGGCCAACGTCCTGACTTTC.

This clonotype occurred many times. This rearrangement joins TRBV12-3 or TRBV12-4 to TRBJ1-5; D not resolved. V lost 5 bases, J lost 4 bases, and 9 bases lay in between. This CDR3 is built from 13 residues. The CDR3 here is CASSRRVNQPQHF. The CDR3 bases are TGTGCCAGCAGTCGAAGGGTTAATCAGCCCCAGCATTTT.

CDR3 DNA: TGTGCCACCAAACTTTTCGGGACTGGCGGCTATGGCTACACCTTC. It specifies CATKLFGTGGYGYTF. The gene calls are TRBV2 and TRBJ1-2, with TRBD1 as a possible D gene (5 bases). Germline values: CDR1 SNHLY, CDR2 FYNNEI. The CDR3 runs 15 residues. V was trimmed by 10 bases and J by 4 bases, leaving 22 bases between them.

The rearrangement uses TRBV2 and TRBJ1-6; the D is unclear. The germline V and J ends were trimmed by 3 bases and 5 bases, with 11 bases remaining between them. Germline V CDR1 and CDR2: SNHLY, FYNNEI. The CDR3 runs to 15 residues. The CDR3 nucleotides read TGTGCCAGCAGTGATGGCGGACGCCATAATTCACCCCTCCACTTT. This codes for CASSDGGRHNSPLHF.

The V and J genes are TRBV19 and TRBJ2-7; D is ambiguous. The V gene's germline CDR1 is LNHDA and CDR2 SQIVND (reference sequence). The CDR3 has 15 residues. The ends were cut back, 1 base at V and 0 bases at J, with 10 bases in the middle. The CDR3 region is CASSIGPRSSYEQYF. CDR3 in DNA: TGTGCCAGTAGTATAGGACCTAGGAGCTCCTACGAGCAGTACTTC.